This T cell receptor (beta chain) emerged from a study of T cells in Graves' hyperthyroidism and ophthalmopathy. Study as a whole: Peripheral blood draws took place at initial diagnosis, ahead of any treatment.

This clonotype was picked up one time. V shed 4 bases and J shed 1 base, with 10 bases lying between them. CDR1 SQVTM and CDR2 ANQGSEA come from the germline V gene. The CDR3 sequence is 13 residues long. Diagnosis relied on clinical symptoms, serum thyroxine and TRAb, thyroid ultrasound and orbital computed tomography. RNA transcripts provided the source from which TCR beta CDR3 regions were amplified. The HTBI primer set was used in a first-round RT-PCR of the TCR CDR3. In TCRdb, the multiplex PCR reads were re-called with MiXCR into one record per CDR3 protein. The sample contains 490,000 or so distinct CDR3 sequences, roughly 16% of which appear only once.

The sample comprised blood. The receptor's source is a woman aged 25 to 39 with Graves' ophthalmopathy. This chain uses TRBV29-1 with TRBJ2-5, with TRBD2 as a possible D gene (5 bases). The CDR3 region has the DNA TGCAGCGTTGGGGCGGGCACCCAAGAGACCCAGTACTTC. It is translated as CSVGAGTQETQYF.